The 20 T cell receptor beta chains below all came from one sample that was sequenced in a study of shared clonotypes between healthy human individuals. The assay was immunoSEQ multiplex PCR, and TCRdb's table has in-frame clones only and misses some. The sample has approximately 500,000 clones; about 72% are singletons. The source material was PBMCs. The receptors were sampled from a middle-aged woman in good health. Some clones in this sample may be carry-over from other donors' samples.

The V gene is TRBV4-3, the J gene TRBJ2-5, with 10 bases aligning to TRBD2. Germline assignment: CDR1 LGHNA and CDR2 YSLEER. The CDR3 runs to 17 residues. With 0 bases clipped from V and 7 bases from J, the junction kept 11 bases outside the gene matches. This chain's CDR3 is CASSQDLAGDTLRTQYF. The CDR3 DNA reads as TGCGCCAGCAGCCAAGATCTAGCGGGAGATACATTGCGGACCCAGTACTTC.

The CDR3 loop reads CSYRTRNTGELFF. CDR3 DNA: TGCAGCTACCGGACTAGAAACACCGGGGAGCTGTTTTTT. This chain uses TRBV29-1 with TRBJ2-2, with 7 positions matching TRBD2. With V trimmed by 8 bases and J by 2 bases, 5 bases remained unmatched. The CDR3 totals 13 residues. The germline gives CDR1 SQVTM, CDR2 ANQGSEA.

A single count supports this clone. This chain joins TRBV19 and TRBJ1-5; D unresolved. Germline V gene data show CDR1 as LNHDA and CDR2 as SQIVND (reference sequence). V dropped 1 base and J dropped 0 bases, with 4 bases sitting between them. The CDR3 loop spans 14 amino acids. The CDR3 DNA reads TGTGCCAGTAGTATAGGGTATAGCAATCAGCCCCAGCATTTT. Translating it yields CASSIGYSNQPQHF.

V and J are TRBV5-1 and TRBJ2-1, with TRBD1 matching over 8 bases. Trimming cost V 4 bases and J 11 bases; bases outside gene matches: 8. The CDR3 loop spans 13 amino acids. Germline CDR1 reads SGHRS; CDR2 reads YFSETQ. CDR3 sequence (DNA): TGCGCCAGCAGCCCACTCACAGGGGGACAGCAGTTCTTC. It is translated as CASSPLTGGQQFF.

Only a few counts were recorded for this clone. This chain joins TRBV2 and TRBJ2-7; no clear D. The CDR3 length is 14 residues. Germline V gene sequence: CDR1 SNHLY, CDR2 FYNNEI. Trimming cost V 5 bases and J 1 base, with 12 bases left between them. The CDR3 spells CASSLKETSYEQYF. Here the CDR3 DNA reads TGTGCCAGCAGTCTAAAGGAGACTTCCTACGAGCAGTACTTC. Drawing the rest from reference TRBV2 and TRBJ2-7, the complete variable domain is EPEVTQTPSHQVTQMGQEVILRCVPISNHLYFYWYRQILGQKVEFLVSFYNNEISEKSEIFDDQFSVERPDGSNFTLKIRSTKLEDSAMYFCASSLKETSYEQYFGPGTRLTVT.

V usage is TRBV9 and J usage is TRBJ2-1; D might be TRBD1 or TRBD2, each matching 5 bases. V was shortened by 3 bases and J by 5 bases, with 12 bases between the two germline ends. CDR3 length equals 14 residues. Germline lookup yields CDR1 SGDLS and CDR2 YYNGEE. The CDR3 sequence: CASSAGTNDNEQFF. CDR3 coding DNA: TGTGCCAGCAGCGCTGGGACCAACGACAATGAGCAGTTCTTC.

This clone was seen just once. The V call is TRBV18, the J call TRBJ2-3; D possibly corresponds to TRBD1 (5 bases). Germline CDR1 and CDR2: KGHSH and LQKENI. The CDR3 length is 13 residues. Trimming pared 3 bases from V and 9 bases from J, leaving 13 bases between. CDR3 loop: CASSPSEHRTQYF. The CDR3 DNA sequence: TGTGCCAGCTCACCGTCCGAGCACAGGACGCAGTATTTT.

This clone was seen more than once but under ten times. Distinct nucleotide sequences in the sample also encode this CDR3. The chain has TRBV29-1 and TRBJ2-1, with 10 bases identical to TRBD1. V was clipped by 5 bases and J by 6 bases; unmatched bases: 7. The CDR3 runs 14 residues. The germline V gene encodes CDR1 SQVTM and CDR2 ANQGSEA. The CDR3 protein is CSVKGTGDSNEQFF. In nucleotides, the CDR3 is TGCAGCGTTAAGGGGACAGGGGATAGCAATGAGCAGTTCTTC.

Only one count was recorded for this clone. The rearrangement links TRBV30 to TRBJ2-3, with TRBD1 identical over 10 bases. The V segment lost 3 bases and the J segment 2 bases; nucleotides outside the gene matches: 5. CDR3 length equals 15 residues. Germline CDR1 reads GTSNPN; CDR2 reads SVGIG (reference sequence). The CDR3 region has the DNA TGTGCCTGGAGGGCAGGGACAGGGGACACAGATACGCAGTATTTT. This translates into CAWRAGTGDTDTQYF.

CDR3: CASSLRTNQPQHF. Written as DNA, the CDR3 is TGTGCCAGCAGTTTAAGGACCAATCAGCCCCAGCATTTT. This chain uses TRBV27 with TRBJ1-5; D is ambiguous. Deletions cut 2 bases from V and 3 bases from J, with 5 bases between. Germline CDR1 and CDR2: MNHEY and SMNVEV (reference sequence). This CDR3 contains 13 residues.

The CDR3 DNA follows: TGTGCCAGCAGCGCCCCCGACAGGGCGAACTACGAGCAGTACTTC. Residues: CASSAPDRANYEQYF. This chain joins TRBV2 and TRBJ2-7; 7 bases fit TRBD1. V trimming: 6 bases; J trimming: 3 bases; junction bases outside the gene matches: 11. This CDR3 region has 15 residues. Germline-derived CDR1 and CDR2 are SNHLY and FYNNEI.

The V call is TRBV5-4, the J call TRBJ1-1, with 10 positions matching TRBD1. CDR3 size: 13 residues. With 2 bases clipped from V and 11 bases from J, the junction kept 6 bases outside the gene matches. The germline V gene encodes CDR1 SGHNT and CDR2 YYREEE (reference sequence). The CDR3: CASSLQDRGFAFF. The CDR3 region has the DNA TGTGCCAGCAGCTTACAGGACAGGGGGTTTGCTTTCTTT.

This chain uses TRBV7-3 with TRBJ2-7, with 8 positions matching TRBD2. Germline trimming cut 5 bases from V and 5 bases from J; bases unmatched to any gene: 26. Germline V gene data show CDR1 as SGHTA and CDR2 as FQGTGA. The CDR3 length is 20 residues. CDR3 DNA: TGTGCCAGCAGCGACTGGCATCCGGGACTAGGGAAAGAATACGTCGACGAGCAGTACTTC. Encoded protein: CASSDWHPGLGKEYVDEQYF.

The chain combines TRBV10-1 with TRBJ2-1; D gene ambiguous. CDR3 length: 15 residues. Germline-derived CDR1 and CDR2 are WNHNN and SYGVQD (reference sequence). The ends were cut back, 0 bases at V and 2 bases at J, with 8 bases in the middle. The CDR3 DNA reads TGCGCCAGCAGTGAGTCTGGTGTCCCCTACAATGAGCAGTTCTTC. Amino acid sequence: CASSESGVPYNEQFF.

The CDR3 sequence is CASSFSWSYEQYF. The CDR3 DNA sequence: TGTGCCAGCAGCTTCTCATGGTCCTACGAGCAGTACTTC. The chain joins TRBV5-4 to TRBJ2-7; D unresolved. This CDR3 comprises 13 residues. V was trimmed by 2 bases and J by 1 base, leaving 7 bases between them. The germline V gene encodes CDR1 SGHNT and CDR2 YYREEE (reference sequence).

CDR3 protein: CASSQARDNEQFF. The CDR3 DNA follows: TGCGCCAGCAGCCAAGCTAGGGACAATGAGCAGTTCTTC. The gene calls are TRBV4-1 and TRBJ2-1; D is unresolved. Deletions cut 1 base from V and 5 bases from J, with 6 bases between. The CDR3 is made up of 13 amino acids. Germline assignment: CDR1 MGHRA and CDR2 YSYEKL.

The V gene is TRBV30, the J gene TRBJ2-3; no reliable D call. Deletions cut 2 bases from V and 4 bases from J, with 1 base between. From germline, CDR1 is GTSNPN and CDR2 SVGIG (reference sequence). The CDR3 covers 10 residues. Here the CDR3 reads CAWSPDTQYF. CDR3 bases: TGTGCCTGGAGTCCAGATACGCAGTATTTT.

A word on this clone: A far larger clone lies a single base away; this is likely a read error. Since no conserved phenylalanine or tryptophan closes the CDR3, a read error is the likely cause. The chain couples TRBV5-1 to TRBJ1-4; D ambiguous. V gave up 0 bases and J gave up 2 bases, with 2 bases separating them. This CDR3 region has 13 residues. CDR1 and CDR2 (germline): SGHRS, YFSETQ. CDR3 in DNA: TGCGCCAGCAGCTTGGGCACTAATGAAAAACTGTTTTCT. Translated, it gives CASSLGTNEKLFS.

This clone was detected only a few times. The chain is built from TRBV7-9 and TRBJ1-4; D is unclear. Germline loops: CDR1 SEHNR, CDR2 FQNEAQ (reference sequence). The CDR3 is 16 amino acids. V was shortened by 1 base and J by 8 bases, with 17 bases between the two germline ends. The CDR3 is CASSLGDTLIREKLFF. Here the CDR3 DNA reads TGTGCCAGCAGCTTAGGAGACACGCTAATCCGGGAAAAACTGTTTTTT.

V is TRBV5-1 and J is TRBJ2-5; the match to TRBD2 covers 13 bases. Germline lookup yields CDR1 SGHRS and CDR2 YFSETQ. V dropped 5 bases and J dropped 4; count of bases not matched to a gene: 8. The CDR3 runs 16 residues. CDR3 residues: CASRKSGLAGSETQYF. As DNA, the CDR3 is TGCGCCAGCAGAAAATCGGGACTAGCGGGATCAGAGACCCAGTACTTC.